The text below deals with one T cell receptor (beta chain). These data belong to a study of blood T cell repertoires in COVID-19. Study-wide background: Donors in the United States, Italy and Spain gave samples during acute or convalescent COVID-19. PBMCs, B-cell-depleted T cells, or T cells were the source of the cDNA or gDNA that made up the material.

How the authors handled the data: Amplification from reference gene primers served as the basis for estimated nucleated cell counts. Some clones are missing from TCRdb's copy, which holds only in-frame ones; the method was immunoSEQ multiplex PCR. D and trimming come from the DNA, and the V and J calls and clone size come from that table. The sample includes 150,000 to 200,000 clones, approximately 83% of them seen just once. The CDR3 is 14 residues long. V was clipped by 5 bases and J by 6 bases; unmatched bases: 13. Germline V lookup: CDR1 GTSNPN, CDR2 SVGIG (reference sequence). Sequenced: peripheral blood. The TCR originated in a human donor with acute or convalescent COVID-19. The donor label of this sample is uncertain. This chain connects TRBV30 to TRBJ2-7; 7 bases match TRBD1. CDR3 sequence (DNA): TGTGCCTGGGGACCCAGGGGGACATCGGGCGAGCAGTACTTC. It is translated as CAWGPRGTSGEQYF.